These 29 T cell receptor beta chains were sequenced from one sample in a study of siplizumab effects on memory and regulatory T cells. The table came from immunoSEQ multiplex PCR; TCRdb's copy has only in-frame clones and leaves some out. This table holds tens of thousands of clones, approximately 88% found once. Sequencing was done on a sample of Tregs sorted from blood. The receptors were sampled from a human donor in good health.

To note about this clone: The junction and the germline gene differ at one end; a read error may be behind it. This sequence joins TRBV7-7 and TRBJ2-7; the match to TRBD2 covers 10 bases. Germline CDR1 reads SSHAT; CDR2 reads FNYEAQ (reference sequence). This CDR3 has 15 amino acids. The CDR3: CASSLAAGGDYEQYF. The CDR3 region has the DNA TGTGCTAGCAGCTTAGCAGCGGGGGGGGACTACGAGCAGTACTTC.

This clone was counted only a few times. The chain is built from TRBV4-2 and TRBJ1-2; D gene ambiguous. The length of the CDR3 is 13 residues. V lost 0 bases and J 7 bases, leaving 9 bases between the germline ends. Germline CDR1 is LGHNA and CDR2 is YNFKEQ. CDR3: CASSQEIGRGYTF. The CDR3 DNA reads TGTGCCAGCAGCCAAGAGATAGGTCGTGGCTACACCTTC.

This rearrangement joins TRBV6-1 to TRBJ1-4; 9 nucleotides agree with TRBD1. The germline gives CDR1 MNHNS, CDR2 SASEGT. This CDR3 comprises 14 residues. With V trimmed by 5 bases and J by 7 bases, 5 bases remained unmatched. CDR3 bases: TGTGCCAGCAGTCTGGACAGGGGTAGTGAAAAACTGTTTTTT. Residues: CASSLDRGSEKLFF.

The chain has TRBV11-3 and TRBJ2-1, with 12 bases aligning to TRBD2. Germline assignment: CDR1 SGHNT and CDR2 YENEEA. J gave up 5 bases and V 1 base, and 9 bases lay outside the gene matches. The CDR3 sequence is 18 residues long. The CDR3 protein is CASSLGGFLAGGDNEQFF. The CDR3 DNA reads as TGTGCCAGCAGCTTAGGGGGGTTTCTAGCGGGAGGGGACAATGAGCAGTTCTTC.

The rearrangement links TRBV7-3 to TRBJ1-1, with TRBD1 matching over 7 bases. J lost 1 base, V lost 5 bases, and 19 bases had no gene match. Germline V gene data show CDR1 as SGHTA and CDR2 as FQGTGA. This CDR3 region has 19 residues. The CDR3 nucleotides read TGTGCCAGCAGCGGTAATTACCGGGACGTCTCAGGGGGGAACACTGAAGCTTTCTTT. Its translation: CASSGNYRDVSGGNTEAFF.

V is TRBV7-3 and J is TRBJ2-5; D tentatively fits TRBD1 or TRBD2 (6 bases each). The CDR3 is made up of 14 amino acids. Germline CDR1 and CDR2: SGHTA and FQGTGA. The germline V and J ends were trimmed by 10 bases and 7 bases, with 22 bases remaining between them. For the CDR3, the DNA is TGTGCCACCCGAGCCACAGGGTTCGGGGGGACCCAGTACTTC. The encoded protein is CATRATGFGGTQYF.

This CDR3 reads CASRQHRGNYGYTF. CDR3 nucleotides: TGTGCCAGCAGACAGCACAGGGGCAACTATGGCTACACCTTC. The chain uses TRBV27 and TRBJ1-2; 7 bases line up with TRBD1. This CDR3 is built from 14 residues. The germline V gene encodes CDR1 MNHEY and CDR2 SMNVEV (reference sequence). The ends lost 6 bases at V and 2 bases at J; junction bases unmatched: 6.

The chain links TRBV7-2 to TRBJ2-6; D is undetermined. The V end was cut by 3 bases, the J end by 0 bases, with 12 bases between. The germline CDR1 and CDR2 sequences are SGHTA and FQGNSA. This CDR3 comprises 17 residues. The CDR3 spells CASSFAALASGANVLTF. The CDR3 region has the DNA TGTGCCAGCAGCTTCGCGGCCCTGGCCTCTGGGGCCAACGTCCTGACTTTC. Filled out from reference TRBV7-2 and TRBJ2-6, the complete variable domain reads GAGVSQSPSNKVTEKGKDVELRCDPISGHTALYWYRQSLGQGLEFLIYFQGNSAPDKSGLPSDRFSAERTGGSVSTLTIQRTQQEDSAVYLCASSFAALASGANVLTFGAGSRLTVL.

The chain has TRBV6-6 and TRBJ1-1; D remains ambiguous. Germline values: CDR1 MNHNY, CDR2 SVGAGI (reference sequence). This CDR3 has 13 residues. V lost 4 bases and J 4 bases, leaving 10 bases between the germline ends. The CDR3 region has the DNA TGTGCCAGCAGTTCAAGAGGGTCCACTGAAGCTTTCTTT. Amino acid sequence: CASSSRGSTEAFF.

The V and J genes are TRBV9 and TRBJ2-1; tentatively, D is TRBD1 (5 bases). V shed 2 bases and J shed 6 bases, with 18 bases lying between them. The germline gives CDR1 SGDLS, CDR2 YYNGEE. This CDR3 spans 16 amino acids. The CDR3 region has the DNA TGTGCCAGCAGCGTGCTTAGGCAGGGTAGACGCAATGAGCAGTTCTTC. Encoded protein: CASSVLRQGRRNEQFF.

Here the CDR3 reads CASSPSRGFGNTIYF. The CDR3 nucleotides read TGTGCCAGCTCACCTTCGAGGGGTTTTGGAAACACCATATATTTT. V usage is TRBV18 and J usage is TRBJ1-3; possible D gene TRBD1, 5 bases. CDR1 KGHSH and CDR2 LQKENI come from the germline V gene. CDR3 size: 15 residues. The V end lost 3 bases, the J end lost 3 bases, and 12 bases lay between the germline ends.

This chain uses TRBV6-5 with TRBJ1-2; no clear D. This CDR3 comprises 11 residues. Germline lookup yields CDR1 MNHEY and CDR2 SVGAGI. Between the trimmed V and J ends, which lost 5 bases and 8 bases, there was a span of 9 bases. The CDR3 here is CASSDLAGYTF. DNA of the CDR3: TGTGCCAGCAGTGACCTTGCGGGCTACACCTTC.

J is TRBJ2-7 and V is TRBV30, with 7 bases identical to TRBD2. V shed 0 bases, J shed 2 bases, and the junction held 7 bases outside the gene matches. CDR1 and CDR2 (germline): GTSNPN, SVGIG (reference sequence). This CDR3 has 15 residues. CDR3 coding DNA: TGTGCCTGGAGTGTACCGGGAGGATTCACCTACGAGCAGTACTTC. This codes for CAWSVPGGFTYEQYF.

The CDR3 region is CASSIGTSGQETQYF. DNA of the CDR3: TGTGCCAGTAGCATCGGGACTAGCGGCCAAGAGACCCAGTACTTC. The chain is built from TRBV19 and TRBJ2-5; TRBD2 agrees at 11 bases. Looked up from germline, CDR1 is LNHDA and CDR2 is SQIVND (reference sequence). The trim removed 6 bases at V and 1 base at J, leaving 4 bases unmatched. The length of the CDR3 is 15 residues.

The chain links TRBV4-1 to TRBJ2-5; 8 bases map to TRBD1. Germline values: CDR1 MGHRA, CDR2 YSYEKL. The V and J ends lost 2 bases and 3 bases, in that order; junction bases with no gene match: 2. This CDR3 has 14 residues. The CDR3 coding sequence is TGCGCCAGCAGCCAAATGACAGGGGAAGAGACCCAGTACTTC. This codes for CASSQMTGEETQYF.

The CDR3 DNA follows: TGTGCCAGCTCGGCGGAAAACAGGGGGCGTAATGAGCAGTTCTTC. As protein: CASSAENRGRNEQFF. The chain has TRBV27 and TRBJ2-1; TRBD1 matches 9 bases. This CDR3 has 15 residues. Trimming cost V 8 bases and J 7 bases; bases outside gene matches: 12. Germline V lookup: CDR1 MNHEY, CDR2 SMNVEV (reference sequence).

This clone was seen a few times. This sequence joins TRBV28 and TRBJ2-7; D is unresolved. CDR1 is MDHEN and CDR2 is SYDVKM in the germline V gene. Trimming shortened V by 3 bases and J by 2 bases, and 11 bases separated the two germline ends. This CDR3 has 14 amino acids. The CDR3 DNA is TGTGCCAGCAGTTTGGTTCAGCCACCCTACGAGCAGTACTTC. Translating gives CASSLVQPPYEQYF. The full variable domain, its missing parts supplied by reference TRBV28 and TRBJ2-7, is DVKVTQSSRYLVKRTGEKVFLECVQDMDHENMFWYRQDPGLGLRLIYFSYDVKMKEKGDIPEGYSVSREKKERFSLILESASTNQTSMYLCASSLVQPPYEQYFGPGTRLTVT.

The chain uses TRBV9 and TRBJ2-7; the D is unclear. The ends were cut back, 0 bases at V and 3 bases at J, with 7 bases in the middle. The germline V gene encodes CDR1 SGDLS and CDR2 YYNGEE. CDR3 length: 13 residues. CDR3 loop: CASSVEDFYEQYF. CDR3 DNA: TGTGCCAGCAGCGTAGAGGATTTCTACGAGCAGTACTTC.

With regard to this clone: Its ends do not fully match the called genes, so a read error is possible. The chain has TRBV6-5 and TRBJ1-1, with no clear D. In germline, CDR1 is MNHEY, CDR2 SVGAGI. The CDR3 totals 16 residues. The CDR3 is CASSYSKSRPNTEALF. The CDR3 nucleotides are TGTGCCAGCAGTTACTCGAAGTCGCGGCCTAACACTGAAGCTCTCTTT.

The chain recombines TRBV7-2 with TRBJ2-7; TRBD2 matches 11 bases. J gave up 0 bases and V 5 bases, and 6 bases lay outside the gene matches. This CDR3 region has 16 residues. The germline CDR1 and CDR2 sequences are SGHTA and FQGNSA. The CDR3 region is CASSPGLAGNSYEQYF. The CDR3 nucleotides read TGTGCCAGCAGCCCCGGACTAGCGGGCAACTCCTACGAGCAGTACTTC.

This chain connects TRBV18 to TRBJ2-2, with 8 bases identical to TRBD2. CDR1 and CDR2 (germline): KGHSH, LQKENI. V trimming: 3 bases; J trimming: 0 bases; junction bases outside the gene matches: 6. CDR3 size: 17 residues. This CDR3 reads CASSPVGAGANTGELFF. The CDR3 DNA reads TGTGCCAGCTCACCTGTGGGAGCGGGGGCGAACACCGGGGAGCTGTTTTTT.

This sequence joins TRBV5-4 and TRBJ2-3; no clear D gene. With 5 bases removed from V and 1 base from J, the gap between germline ends came to 8 bases. The CDR3 is 13 residues long. Germline values: CDR1 SGHNT, CDR2 YYREEE (reference sequence). The CDR3 DNA reads as TGTGCCAGCAGTTCCTTGGGCACAGATACGCAGTATTTT. This gives the protein CASSSLGTDTQYF.

The gene calls are TRBV6-5 and TRBJ2-7; D is perhaps TRBD1 or TRBD2 (5 bases each). Trimming stripped 5 bases from V and 5 bases from J, with 10 bases between. CDR1 is MNHEY, CDR2 SVGAGI, per germline. This CDR3 is built from 12 residues. CDR3 sequence reads: CASSKLGDEQYF. The CDR3 DNA is TGTGCCAGCAGTAAACTGGGGGACGAGCAGTACTTC.

This chain joins TRBV5-1 and TRBJ2-3; the D is unclear. The CDR3 covers 15 residues. Trimming left V 0 bases short and J 3 bases short, with 11 bases between. Germline V gives CDR1 SGHRS, CDR2 YFSETQ. CDR3: CASSLARRRTDTQYF. CDR3 bases: TGCGCCAGCAGCTTGGCACGGAGAAGGACAGATACGCAGTATTTT.

In DNA, the CDR3 is TGTGCCAGCTCACCACGGCAGCTCCCTAACACTGAAGCTTTCTTT. As protein: CASSPRQLPNTEAFF. V usage is TRBV18 and J usage is TRBJ1-1; D not resolved. Germline V gene lookup returns CDR1 KGHSH and CDR2 LQKENI. This CDR3 is built from 15 residues. The V and J ends lost 1 base and 2 bases respectively, with 11 bases between them.

The V gene is TRBV7-2, the J gene TRBJ2-7; 8 bases map to TRBD2. J was trimmed by 2 bases and V by 4 bases; bases with no gene match: 10. The CDR3 extends over 16 amino acids. Germline V gene lookup returns CDR1 SGHTA and CDR2 FQGNSA. The CDR3 protein is CASSSLFREGPYEQYF. CDR3 sequence (DNA): TGTGCCAGCAGCTCCCTTTTCCGGGAGGGCCCCTACGAGCAGTACTTC.

The rearrangement joins TRBV4-3 to TRBJ2-6; TRBD2 agrees at 12 bases. V was pared by 0 bases and J by 0 bases, with 6 bases of the junction left unmatched. The CDR3 runs to 20 residues. Per the germline V gene, CDR1 is LGHNA and CDR2 is YSLEER. The DNA for the CDR3 is TGCGCCAGCAGCCAAGATTATGGACTAGCGGGACCCTCTGGGGCCAACGTCCTGACTTTC. Its translation: CASSQDYGLAGPSGANVLTF.

This clone is a singleton in its sample. The chain joins TRBV6-1 to TRBJ2-3; no firm D call. The length of the CDR3 is 13 residues. The germline V and J ends were trimmed by 6 bases and 0 bases, with 7 bases remaining between them. Germline assignment: CDR1 MNHNS and CDR2 SASEGT. This CDR3 is CASRADSTDTQYF. CDR3 bases: TGTGCCAGCAGAGCAGACAGCACAGATACGCAGTATTTT.

The CDR3 DNA reads as TGCAGCGTTGAAGATCCGGGACAGGGGACTTTCTTT. Translating gives CSVEDPGQGTFF. This chain joins TRBV29-1 and TRBJ1-1; 10 bases fit TRBD1. There are 12 residues in the CDR3. V lost 0 bases to trimming and J lost 12 bases; unmatched junction nucleotides: 4. CDR1 and CDR2 (germline): SQVTM, ANQGSEA.